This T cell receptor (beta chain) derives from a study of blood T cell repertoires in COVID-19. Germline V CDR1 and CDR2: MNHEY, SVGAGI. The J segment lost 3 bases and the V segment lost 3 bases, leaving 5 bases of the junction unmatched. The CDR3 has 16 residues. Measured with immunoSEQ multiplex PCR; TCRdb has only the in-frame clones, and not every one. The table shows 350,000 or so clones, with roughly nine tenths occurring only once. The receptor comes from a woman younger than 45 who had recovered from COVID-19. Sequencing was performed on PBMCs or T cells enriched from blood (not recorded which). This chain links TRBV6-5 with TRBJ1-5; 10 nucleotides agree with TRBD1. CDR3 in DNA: TGTGCCAGCAGTTATGGGACAGGGGAATACAATCAGCCCCAGCATTTT. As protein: CASSYGTGEYNQPQHF.